A single T cell receptor beta chain is shown here with its context. The antigen is undetermined. From its re-call of the 5' RACE reads, TCRdb lists each CDR3 protein once, without DNA. This sample contains approximately 400,000 distinct CDR3 sequences. This entry is derived from a study of monozygotic twins with inflammatory bowel disease. Germline-derived CDR1 and CDR2 are LNHNV and YYDKDF (reference sequence). CDR3 size: 20 residues. Study-wide findings and caveats: Relative to healthy twins, IBD patients had fewer clonotypes in common with others, a gap that was especially apparent with disease activity.

The chain employs TRBV15 and TRBJ2-1. Sequenced: blood. This clonotype was sampled from a human donor with ulcerative colitis or Crohn's disease, or a healthy co-twin of an affected twin (not recorded which). CDR3 loop: CATSRDPIISGFRRGWEQFF.